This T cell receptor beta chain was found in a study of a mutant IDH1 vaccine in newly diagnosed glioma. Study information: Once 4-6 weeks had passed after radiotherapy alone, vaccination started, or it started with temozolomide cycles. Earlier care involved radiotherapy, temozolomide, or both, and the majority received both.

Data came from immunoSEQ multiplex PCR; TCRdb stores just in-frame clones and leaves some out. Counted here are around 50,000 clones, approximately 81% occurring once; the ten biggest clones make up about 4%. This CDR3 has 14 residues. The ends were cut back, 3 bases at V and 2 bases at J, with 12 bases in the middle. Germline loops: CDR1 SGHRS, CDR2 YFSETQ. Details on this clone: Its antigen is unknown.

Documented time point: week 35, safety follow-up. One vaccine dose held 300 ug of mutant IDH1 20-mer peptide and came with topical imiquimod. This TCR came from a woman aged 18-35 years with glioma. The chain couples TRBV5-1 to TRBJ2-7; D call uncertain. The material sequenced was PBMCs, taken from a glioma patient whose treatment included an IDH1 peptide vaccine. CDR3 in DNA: TGCGCCAGCAGCTACCGAGCGACAACCTACGAGCAGTACTTC. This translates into CASSYRATTYEQYF.